The source of this T cell receptor (beta chain) is a study of blood T cell repertoires in COVID-19. Method: immunoSEQ multiplex PCR; TCRdb's copy keeps in-frame clones and lacks some. The sample includes around 330,000 clones, over 85% seen only once; the top ten take approximately 2.5%. Cohort 3 donors counted as recovered after two negative PCRs, clearance, or resolved symptoms. This clonotype was sampled from a man aged 55-75 years who had recovered from COVID-19. The sequenced material came from PBMCs or T cells enriched from blood (not recorded which).

CDR3 sequence reads: CASSGGQGGGYEQYF. CDR3 sequence (DNA): TGTGCCAGCAGCGGCGGACAGGGAGGGGGCTACGAGCAGTACTTC. The chain combines TRBV9 with TRBJ2-7, with D possibly matching TRBD1 (8 bases). The CDR3 spans 15 residues. The V gene lost 3 bases and the J gene lost 3 bases, with 16 bases spanning the gap. CDR1 SGDLS and CDR2 YYNGEE come from the germline V gene. The whole variable domain, remainder taken from reference TRBV9 and TRBJ2-7, is DSGVTQTPKHLITATGQRVTLRCSPRSGDLSVYWYQQSLDQGLQFLIQYYNGEERAKGNILERFSAQQFPDLHSELNLSSLELGDSALYFCASSGGQGGGYEQYFGPGTRLTVT.